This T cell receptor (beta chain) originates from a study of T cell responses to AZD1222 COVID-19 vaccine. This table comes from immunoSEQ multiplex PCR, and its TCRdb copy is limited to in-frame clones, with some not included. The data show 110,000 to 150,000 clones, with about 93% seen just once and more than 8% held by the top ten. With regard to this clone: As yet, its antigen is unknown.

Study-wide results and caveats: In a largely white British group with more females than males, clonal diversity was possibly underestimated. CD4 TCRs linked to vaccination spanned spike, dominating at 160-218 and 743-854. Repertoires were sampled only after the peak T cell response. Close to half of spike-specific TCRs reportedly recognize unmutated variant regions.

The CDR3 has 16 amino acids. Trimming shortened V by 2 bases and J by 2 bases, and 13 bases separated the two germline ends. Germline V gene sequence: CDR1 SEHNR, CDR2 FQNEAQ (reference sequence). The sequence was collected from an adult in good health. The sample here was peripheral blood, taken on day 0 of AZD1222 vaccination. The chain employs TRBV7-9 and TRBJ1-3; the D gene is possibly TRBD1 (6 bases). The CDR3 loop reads CASSLPGDRPGNTIYF. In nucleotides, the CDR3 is TGTGCCAGCAGCTTACCGGGAGACAGGCCTGGAAACACCATATATTTT.